This TCR beta chain was documented in a study of blood T cell repertoires in COVID-19. Looking at the study overall: COVID-19 samples from acute and convalescent phases originated in the United States, Italy and Spain. PBMCs, B-cell-depleted T cells, or T cells were the source of the cDNA or gDNA that made up the material.

The CDR3 covers 19 residues. Germline loops: CDR1 LGHNA, CDR2 YNFKEQ. J was trimmed by 7 bases and V by 0 bases; bases with no gene match: 10. The authors' processing: For nucleated cells, counts were estimated from reference gene primer amplification. Sequenced by immunoSEQ multiplex PCR; TCRdb stores in-frame clones only, minus some. The V and J calls and clone size come from that table; D and trimming were worked out from the DNA. This sample has approximately 130,000 clones; 81% occur once, and the top ten carry about 8.4%. The sequence was obtained from a woman between 55 and 75 years old with active or convalescent COVID-19. This chain connects TRBV4-2 to TRBJ2-3; 16 bases align to TRBD2. Sequenced sample: peripheral blood. This CDR3 is CASSQDRTGTSGRAHTQYF. The CDR3, as DNA: TGTGCCAGCAGCCAAGATCGGACGGGGACTAGCGGGAGGGCACATACGCAGTATTTT.